Given below is one TCR beta chain in context. Its antigen remains unidentified. The entry originates in a study of cytomegalovirus exposure and HLA in healthy donors. Findings and limits, study-wide: The study labeled 180 or so TCR beta chains cytomegalovirus-associated. The authors later linked a missense DCLRE1C variant to TCR beta V- and J-gene trimming.

This CDR3 has 15 residues. The ends were cut back, 2 bases at V and 0 bases at J, with 7 bases in the middle. CDR1 and CDR2 (germline): MDHEN, SYDVKM. Healthy individuals who donated bone marrow served as the donors. PCR used 60 Vbeta primers and 13 Jbeta primers. Using immunoSEQ multiplex PCR, the repertoire was profiled, and TCRdb retains in-frame clones only, with some absent. The sample carries 150,000 to 200,000 clones, 79% recorded once. The chain joins TRBV28 to TRBJ1-4; D perhaps matches TRBD1 (5 bases). The sample taken for sequencing was PBMCs. The origin of this receptor is a woman aged 45-59 years in good health and CMV-seronegative. This chain's CDR3 is CASSLDSATNEKLFF. Written as DNA, the CDR3 is TGTGCCAGCAGTTTAGACAGCGCAACTAATGAAAAACTGTTTTTT.